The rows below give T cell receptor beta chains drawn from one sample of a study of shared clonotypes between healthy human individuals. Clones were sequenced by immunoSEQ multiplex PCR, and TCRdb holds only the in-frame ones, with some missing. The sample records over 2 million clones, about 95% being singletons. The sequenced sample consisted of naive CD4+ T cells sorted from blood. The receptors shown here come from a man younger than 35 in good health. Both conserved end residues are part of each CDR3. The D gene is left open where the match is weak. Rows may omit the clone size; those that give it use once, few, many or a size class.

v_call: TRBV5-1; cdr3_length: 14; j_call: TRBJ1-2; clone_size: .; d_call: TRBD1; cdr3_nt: TGCGCCAGCAGCTTGGACGCACGGACAGGAGGCTACACCTTC; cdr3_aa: CASSLDARTGGYTF
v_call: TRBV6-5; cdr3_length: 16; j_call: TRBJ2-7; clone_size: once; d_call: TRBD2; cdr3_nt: TGTGCCAGCAGTTACTCGAACCTAGCGGGAGGGTACGAGCAGTACTTC; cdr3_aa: CASSYSNLAGGYEQYF
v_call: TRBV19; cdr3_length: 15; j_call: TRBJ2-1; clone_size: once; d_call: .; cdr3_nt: TGTGCCAGTAGTATAGGTGGGCCCCCTTATCTTGACCAGTTCTTC; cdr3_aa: CASSIGGPPYLDQFF
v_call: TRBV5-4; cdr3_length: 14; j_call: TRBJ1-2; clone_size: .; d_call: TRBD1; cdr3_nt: TGTGCCAGCAGCCGACAGGGGGTGGCTTACGGCTACACCTTC; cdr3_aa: CASSRQGVAYGYTF
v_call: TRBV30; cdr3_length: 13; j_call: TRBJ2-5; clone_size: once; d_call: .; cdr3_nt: TGTGCCTGGAGTGGGGGGAATGGAGAGACCCAGTACTTC; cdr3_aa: CAWSGGNGETQYF
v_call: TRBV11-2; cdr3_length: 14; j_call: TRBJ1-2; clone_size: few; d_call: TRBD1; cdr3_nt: TGTGCCAGCAGCTTAGATGGGACAGTCTATGGCTACACCTTC; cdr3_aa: CASSLDGTVYGYTF
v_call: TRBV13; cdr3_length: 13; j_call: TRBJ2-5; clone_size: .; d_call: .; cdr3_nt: TGTGCCAGCAGCATACAGTCACTAGAGACCCAGTACTTC; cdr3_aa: CASSIQSLETQYF
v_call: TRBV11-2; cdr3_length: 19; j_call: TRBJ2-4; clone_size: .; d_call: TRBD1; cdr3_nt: TGTGCCAGCAGCTTCCGACAGGGGAGAAGTAGAATGCGAGAAAACATTCAGTACTTC; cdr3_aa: CASSFRQGRSRMRENIQYF
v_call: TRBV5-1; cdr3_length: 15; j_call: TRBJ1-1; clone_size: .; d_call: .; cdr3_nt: TGCGCCAGCAGCTCCGGATCCAATATGAACACTGAAGCTTTCTTT; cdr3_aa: CASSSGSNMNTEAFF
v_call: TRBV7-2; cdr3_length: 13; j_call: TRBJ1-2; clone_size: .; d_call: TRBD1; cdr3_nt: TGTGCCAGCAGCCGGGACAGCCTCTATGGCTACACCTTC; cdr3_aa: CASSRDSLYGYTF
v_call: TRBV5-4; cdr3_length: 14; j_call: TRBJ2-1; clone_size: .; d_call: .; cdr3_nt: TGTGCCAGCAGCTTGGATTTGGGGGGTGTTGAGCAGTTCTTC; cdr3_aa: CASSLDLGGVEQFF
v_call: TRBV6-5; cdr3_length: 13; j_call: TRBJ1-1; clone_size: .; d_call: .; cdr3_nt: TGTGCCAGCAGGATGGGGGCGGACCGTTCGGCTTTCTTT; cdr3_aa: CASRMGADRSAFF
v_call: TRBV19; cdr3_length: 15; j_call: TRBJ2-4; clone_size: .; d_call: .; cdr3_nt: TGTGCCAGTCAAGGAGGGGATCTAGCCAAAAACATTCAGTACTTC; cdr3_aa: CASQGGDLAKNIQYF
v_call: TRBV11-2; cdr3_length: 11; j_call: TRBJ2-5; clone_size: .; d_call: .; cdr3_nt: TGTGCCAGCAGCCCGGCGGGGACCCAGTACTTC; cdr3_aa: CASSPAGTQYF
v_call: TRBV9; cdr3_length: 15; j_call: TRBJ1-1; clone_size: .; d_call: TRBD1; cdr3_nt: TGTGCCAGCAGCCCTAGGACAGGGGGGAACACTGAAGCTTTCTTT; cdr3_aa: CASSPRTGGNTEAFF
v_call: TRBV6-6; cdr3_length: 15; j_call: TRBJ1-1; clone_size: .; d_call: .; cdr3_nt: TGTGCCAGCAGCTCCCCCGGGGCCATGAACACTGAAGCTTTCTTT; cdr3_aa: CASSSPGAMNTEAFF
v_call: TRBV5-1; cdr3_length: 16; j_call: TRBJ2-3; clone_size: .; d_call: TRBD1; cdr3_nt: TGCGCCAGCATGTGGATCCAGGGGGCGAGCACAGATACGCAGTATTTT; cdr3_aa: CASMWIQGASTDTQYF
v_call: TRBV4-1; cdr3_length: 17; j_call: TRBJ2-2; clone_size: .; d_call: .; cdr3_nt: TGCGCCAGCAGCCAAGTTAGACTTCTTAAGACTACCGGGGAGCTGTTTTTT; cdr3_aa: CASSQVRLLKTTGELFF
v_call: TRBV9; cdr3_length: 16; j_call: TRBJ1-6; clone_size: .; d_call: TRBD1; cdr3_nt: TGTGCCAGCAGCAGTCGACAGGGCGCTCCTAATTCACCCCTCCACTTT; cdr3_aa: CASSSRQGAPNSPLHF
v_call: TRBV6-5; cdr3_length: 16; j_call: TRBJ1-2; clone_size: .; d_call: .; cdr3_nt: TGTGCCAGCAGTTACTCGATACCGGGGCTGGTATATGGCTACACCTTC; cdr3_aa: CASSYSIPGLVYGYTF
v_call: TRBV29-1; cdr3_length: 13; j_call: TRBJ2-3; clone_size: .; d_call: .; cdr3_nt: TGCAGCGCCGAGGCTAGCTCCACAGATACGCAGTATTTT; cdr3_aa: CSAEASSTDTQYF
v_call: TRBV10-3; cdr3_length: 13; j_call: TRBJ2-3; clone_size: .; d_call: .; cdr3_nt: TGTGCCATCAGTGCCGAGGGCACAGATACGCAGTATTTT; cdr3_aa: CAISAEGTDTQYF
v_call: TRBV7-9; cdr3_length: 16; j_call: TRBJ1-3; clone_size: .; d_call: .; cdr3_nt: TGTGCCAGCAGCTTAAGGGACCTCGGCTCTGGAAACACCATATATTTT; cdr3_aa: CASSLRDLGSGNTIYF
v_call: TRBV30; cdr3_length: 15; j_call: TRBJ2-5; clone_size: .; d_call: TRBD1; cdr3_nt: TGTGCCTGGAGGGTCGGGACAGGGGGCCAAGAGACCCAGTACTTC; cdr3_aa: CAWRVGTGGQETQYF
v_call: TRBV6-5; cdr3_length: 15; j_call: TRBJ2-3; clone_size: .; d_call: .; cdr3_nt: TGTGCCAGCAGTGCCGACCGGCTTAGCACAGATACGCAGTATTTT; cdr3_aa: CASSADRLSTDTQYF
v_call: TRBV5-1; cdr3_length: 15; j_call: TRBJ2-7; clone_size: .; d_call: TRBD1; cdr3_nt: TGCGCCAGCAGCTTGCGAGAGACAGGGTCCTCCGAGCAGTACTTC; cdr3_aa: CASSLRETGSSEQYF
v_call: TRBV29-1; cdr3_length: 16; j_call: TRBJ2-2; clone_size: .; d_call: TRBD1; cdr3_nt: TGCAGCGTTGGCCCCCTATGGACAGGGAACACCGGGGAGCTGTTTTTT; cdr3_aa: CSVGPLWTGNTGELFF
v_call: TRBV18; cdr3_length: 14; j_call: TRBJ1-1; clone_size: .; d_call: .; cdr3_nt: TGTGCCAGCTCACCCTCAGCTAGGGGGGGTGAAGCTTTCTTT; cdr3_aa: CASSPSARGGEAFF
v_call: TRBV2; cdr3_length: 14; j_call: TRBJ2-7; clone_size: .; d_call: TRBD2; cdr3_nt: TGTGCCAGCAGTGACGCCCGGGGGGCCTACGAGCAGTACTTC; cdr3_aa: CASSDARGAYEQYF
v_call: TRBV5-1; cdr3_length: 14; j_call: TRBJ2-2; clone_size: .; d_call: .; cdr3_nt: TGCGCCAGCAGCTTTCAAAGTAACACCGGGGAGCTGTTTTTT; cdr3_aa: CASSFQSNTGELFF
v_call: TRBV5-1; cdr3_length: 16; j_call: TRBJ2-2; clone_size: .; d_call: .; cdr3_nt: TGCGCCACCACTCCCAGAAGCGGCCTGAACACCGGGGAGCTGTTTTTT; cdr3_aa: CATTPRSGLNTGELFF
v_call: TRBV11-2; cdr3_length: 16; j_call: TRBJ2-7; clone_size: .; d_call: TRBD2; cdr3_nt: TGTGCCAGCAGCTTAGGCCCGGGGGGGTTTGCATACGAGCAGTACTTC; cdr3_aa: CASSLGPGGFAYEQYF